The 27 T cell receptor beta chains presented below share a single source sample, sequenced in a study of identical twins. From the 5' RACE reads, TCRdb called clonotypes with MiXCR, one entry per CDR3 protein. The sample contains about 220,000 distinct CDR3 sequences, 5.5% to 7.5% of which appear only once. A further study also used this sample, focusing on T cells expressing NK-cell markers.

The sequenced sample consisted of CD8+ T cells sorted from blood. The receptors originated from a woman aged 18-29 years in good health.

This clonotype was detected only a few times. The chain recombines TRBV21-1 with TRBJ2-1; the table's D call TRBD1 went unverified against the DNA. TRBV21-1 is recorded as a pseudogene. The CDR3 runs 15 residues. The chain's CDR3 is CASSKERGKYNEQFF. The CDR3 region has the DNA TGTGCCAGCAGCAAGGAGAGGGGGAAGTACAATGAGCAGTTCTTC.

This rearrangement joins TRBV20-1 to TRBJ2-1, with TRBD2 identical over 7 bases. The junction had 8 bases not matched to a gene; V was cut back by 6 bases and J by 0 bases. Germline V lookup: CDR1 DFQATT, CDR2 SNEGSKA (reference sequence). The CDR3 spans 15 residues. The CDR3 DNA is TGCAGTGCCTGGGAGCGGGAATACTCCTACAATGAGCAGTTCTTC. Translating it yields CSAWEREYSYNEQFF.

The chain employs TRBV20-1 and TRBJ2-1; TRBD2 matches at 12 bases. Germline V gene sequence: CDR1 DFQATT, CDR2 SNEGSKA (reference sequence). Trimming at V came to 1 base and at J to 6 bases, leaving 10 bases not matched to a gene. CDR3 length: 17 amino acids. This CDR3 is CSARGNPSGGALNEQFF. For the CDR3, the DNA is TGCAGTGCTAGAGGCAATCCTAGCGGGGGGGCCCTCAATGAGCAGTTCTTC.

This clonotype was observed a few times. The CDR3 sequence is CASSQASGGAHEQFF. As DNA, the CDR3 is TGCGCCAGCAGCCAAGCTAGCGGGGGGGCCCATGAGCAGTTCTTC. The gene calls are TRBV4-1 and TRBJ2-1; 12 positions match TRBD2. The CDR3 has 15 amino acids. Per the germline V gene, CDR1 is MGHRA and CDR2 is YSYEKL. The J segment lost 8 bases and the V segment lost 1 base, leaving 3 bases of the junction unmatched.

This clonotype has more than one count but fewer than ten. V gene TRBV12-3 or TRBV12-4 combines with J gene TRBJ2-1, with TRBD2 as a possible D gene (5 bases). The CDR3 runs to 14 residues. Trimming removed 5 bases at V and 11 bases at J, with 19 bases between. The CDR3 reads CASSATRTFDKQFF. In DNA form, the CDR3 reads TGTGCCAGCAGTGCGACGAGGACTTTCGACAAGCAGTTCTTC.

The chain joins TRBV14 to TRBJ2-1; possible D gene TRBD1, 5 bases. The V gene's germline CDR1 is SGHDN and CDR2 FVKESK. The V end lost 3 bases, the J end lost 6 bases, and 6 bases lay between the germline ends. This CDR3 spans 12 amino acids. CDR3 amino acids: CASSHQGNEQFF. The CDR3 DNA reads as TGTGCCAGCAGCCATCAGGGCAATGAGCAGTTCTTC.

CDR3 DNA sequence: TGTGCCACCCCGACAGGCACCGGGGAGCTGTTTTTT. Its protein is CATPTGTGELFF. The chain is built from TRBV12-3 or TRBV12-4 and TRBJ2-2, with D possibly TRBD1 on 6 matching bases. Trimming cost V 10 bases and J 4 bases, with 10 bases left between them. The length of the CDR3 is 12 residues.

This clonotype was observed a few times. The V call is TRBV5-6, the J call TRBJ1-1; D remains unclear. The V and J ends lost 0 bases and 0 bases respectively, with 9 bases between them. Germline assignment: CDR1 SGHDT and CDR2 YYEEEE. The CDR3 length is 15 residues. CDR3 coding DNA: TGTGCCAGCAGCTTGGAGATCCGGGTGAACACTGAAGCTTTCTTT. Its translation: CASSLEIRVNTEAFF.

In nucleotides, the CDR3 is TGCGCCAGCAGCTTGGGGGCGGGGGGGCCGAACGAGCAGTACTTC. Amino acids: CASSLGAGGPNEQYF. V and J are TRBV5-1 and TRBJ2-7; TRBD2 agrees at 9 bases. The ends lost 0 bases at V and 5 bases at J; junction bases unmatched: 6. The CDR3 totals 15 residues. Germline V gene data show CDR1 as SGHRS and CDR2 as YFSETQ.

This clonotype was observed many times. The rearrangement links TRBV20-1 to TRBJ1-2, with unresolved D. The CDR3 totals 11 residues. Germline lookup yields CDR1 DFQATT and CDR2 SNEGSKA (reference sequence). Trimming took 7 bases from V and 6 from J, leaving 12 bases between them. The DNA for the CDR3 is TGCAGTGTCCCGGTAACCCATGGCTACACCTTC. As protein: CSVPVTHGYTF.

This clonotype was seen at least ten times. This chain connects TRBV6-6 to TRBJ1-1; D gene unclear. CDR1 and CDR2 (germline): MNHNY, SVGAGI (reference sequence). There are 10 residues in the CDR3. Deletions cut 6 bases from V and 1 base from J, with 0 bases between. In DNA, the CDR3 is TGTGCCAGCAGGAACACTGAAGCTTTCTTT. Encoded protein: CASRNTEAFF.

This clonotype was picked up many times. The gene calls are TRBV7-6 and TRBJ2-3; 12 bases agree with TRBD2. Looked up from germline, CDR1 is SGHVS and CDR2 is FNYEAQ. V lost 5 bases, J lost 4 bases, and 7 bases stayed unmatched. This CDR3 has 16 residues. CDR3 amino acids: CASSPRLAGEADTQYF. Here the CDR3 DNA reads TGTGCCAGCAGCCCCCGACTAGCGGGAGAGGCAGATACGCAGTATTTT. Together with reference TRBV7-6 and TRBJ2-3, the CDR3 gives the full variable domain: GAGVSQSPRYKVTKRGQDVALRCDPISGHVSLYWYRQALGQGPEFLTYFNYEAQQDKSGLPNDRFSAERPEGSISTLTIQRTEQRDSAMYRCASSPRLAGEADTQYFGPGTRLTVL.

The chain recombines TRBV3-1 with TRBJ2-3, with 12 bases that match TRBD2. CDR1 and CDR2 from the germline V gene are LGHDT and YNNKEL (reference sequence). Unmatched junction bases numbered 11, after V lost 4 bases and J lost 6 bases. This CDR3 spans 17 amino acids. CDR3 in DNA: TGTGCCAGCAGCCGTGGACTAGCGGGAACCCTTTCTGATACGCAGTATTTT. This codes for CASSRGLAGTLSDTQYF.

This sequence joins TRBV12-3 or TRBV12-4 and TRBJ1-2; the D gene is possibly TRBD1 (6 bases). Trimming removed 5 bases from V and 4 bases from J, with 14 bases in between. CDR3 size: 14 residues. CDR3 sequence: CASSPILQGYGYTF. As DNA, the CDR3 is TGTGCCAGCAGTCCAATTCTACAGGGCTATGGCTACACCTTC.

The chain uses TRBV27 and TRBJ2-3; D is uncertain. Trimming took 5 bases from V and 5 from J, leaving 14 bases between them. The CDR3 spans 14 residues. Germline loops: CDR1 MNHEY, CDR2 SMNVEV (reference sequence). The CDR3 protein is CASSPTAEIDTQYF. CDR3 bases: TGTGCCAGCAGTCCAACCGCGGAGATAGATACGCAGTATTTT.

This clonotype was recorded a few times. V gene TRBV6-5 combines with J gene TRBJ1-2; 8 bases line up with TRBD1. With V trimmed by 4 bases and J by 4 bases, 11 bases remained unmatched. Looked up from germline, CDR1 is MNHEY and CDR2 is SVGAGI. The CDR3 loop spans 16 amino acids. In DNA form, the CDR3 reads TGTGCCAGCAGTTCCGTGGGACAGGCGGAGCCCTATGGCTACACCTTC. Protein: CASSSVGQAEPYGYTF.

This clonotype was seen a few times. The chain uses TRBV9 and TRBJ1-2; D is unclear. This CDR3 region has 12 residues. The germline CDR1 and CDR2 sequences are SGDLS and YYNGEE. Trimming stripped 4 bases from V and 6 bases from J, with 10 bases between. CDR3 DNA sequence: TGTGCCAGCAGCCGGAGAGCGGATGGCTACACCTTC. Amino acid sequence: CASSRRADGYTF.

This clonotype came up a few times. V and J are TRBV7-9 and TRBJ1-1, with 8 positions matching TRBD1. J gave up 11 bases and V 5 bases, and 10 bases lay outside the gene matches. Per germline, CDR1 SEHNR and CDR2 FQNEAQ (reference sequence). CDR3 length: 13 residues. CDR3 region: CASSAGQGPMAFF. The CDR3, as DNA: TGTGCCAGCAGCGCCGGACAGGGCCCGATGGCTTTCTTT.

This CDR3 reads CSVADRGLGYGYTF. CDR3 DNA: TGCAGCGTTGCTGACAGGGGGCTTGGGTATGGCTACACCTTC. This chain joins TRBV29-1 and TRBJ1-2, with 10 nucleotides matching TRBD1. The CDR3 is made up of 14 amino acids. CDR1 SQVTM and CDR2 ANQGSEA come from the germline V gene. The junction had 7 bases not matched to a gene; V was cut back by 4 bases and J by 5 bases. The full variable domain, rest sourced from reference TRBV29-1 and TRBJ1-2, is SAVISQKPSRDICQRGTSLTIQCQVDSQVTMMFWYRQQPGQSLTLIATANQGSEATYESGFVIDKFPISRPNLTFSTLTVSNMSPEDSSIYLCSVADRGLGYGYTFGSGTRLTVV.

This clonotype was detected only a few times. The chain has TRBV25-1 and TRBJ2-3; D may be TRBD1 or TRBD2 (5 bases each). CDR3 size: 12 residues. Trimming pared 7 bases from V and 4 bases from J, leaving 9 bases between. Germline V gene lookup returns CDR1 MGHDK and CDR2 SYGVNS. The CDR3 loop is CASTVGPDTQYF. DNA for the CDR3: TGTGCCAGCACGGTGGGACCAGATACGCAGTATTTT. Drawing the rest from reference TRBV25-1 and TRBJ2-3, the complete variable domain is EADIYQTPRYLVIGTGKKITLECSQTMGHDKMYWYQQDPGMELHLIHYSYGVNSTEKGDLSSESTVSRIRTEHFPLTLESARPSHTSQYLCASTVGPDTQYFGPGTRLTVL.

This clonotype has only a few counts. In DNA form, the CDR3 reads TGTGCCACCCCCGCAGGGGTCCCGACCGGGGAGCTGTTTTTT. The encoded protein is CATPAGVPTGELFF. The chain employs TRBV15 and TRBJ2-2, with D possibly matching TRBD1 (6 bases). The CDR3 contains 14 residues. Looked up from germline, CDR1 is LNHNV and CDR2 is YYDKDF (reference sequence). V lost 8 bases to trimming and J lost 5 bases, with 15 bases between them.

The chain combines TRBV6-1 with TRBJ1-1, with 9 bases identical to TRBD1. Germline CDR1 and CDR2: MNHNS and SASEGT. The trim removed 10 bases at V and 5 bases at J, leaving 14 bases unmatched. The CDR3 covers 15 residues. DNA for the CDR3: TGTGCCACCTCGGGACAGGGAAAAGGGGGGACTGAAGCTTTCTTT. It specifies CATSGQGKGGTEAFF.

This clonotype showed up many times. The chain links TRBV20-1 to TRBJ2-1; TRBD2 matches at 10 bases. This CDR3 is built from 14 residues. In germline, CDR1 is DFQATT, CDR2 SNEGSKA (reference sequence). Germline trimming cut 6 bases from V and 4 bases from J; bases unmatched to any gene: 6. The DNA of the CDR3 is TGCAGTGCCACCGGGACTAGCGTTTACAATGAGCAGTTCTTC. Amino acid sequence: CSATGTSVYNEQFF.

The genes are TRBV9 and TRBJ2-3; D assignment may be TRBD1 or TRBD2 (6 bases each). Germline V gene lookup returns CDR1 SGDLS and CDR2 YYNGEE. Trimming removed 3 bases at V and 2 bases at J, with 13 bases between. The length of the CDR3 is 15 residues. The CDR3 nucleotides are TGTGCCAGCAGCGCCTCGGGGGCGATCACAGATACGCAGTATTTT. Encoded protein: CASSASGAITDTQYF. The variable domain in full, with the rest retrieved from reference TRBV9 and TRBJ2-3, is DSGVTQTPKHLITATGQRVTLRCSPRSGDLSVYWYQQSLDQGLQFLIQYYNGEERAKGNILERFSAQQFPDLHSELNLSSLELGDSALYFCASSASGAITDTQYFGPGTRLTVL.

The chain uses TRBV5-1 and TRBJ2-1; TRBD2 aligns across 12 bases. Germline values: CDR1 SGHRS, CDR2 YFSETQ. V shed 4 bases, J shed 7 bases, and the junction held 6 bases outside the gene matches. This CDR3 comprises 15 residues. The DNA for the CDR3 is TGCGCCAGCAGCAGGACTAGCGGGACCCTTAATGAGCAGTTCTTC. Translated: CASSRTSGTLNEQFF.

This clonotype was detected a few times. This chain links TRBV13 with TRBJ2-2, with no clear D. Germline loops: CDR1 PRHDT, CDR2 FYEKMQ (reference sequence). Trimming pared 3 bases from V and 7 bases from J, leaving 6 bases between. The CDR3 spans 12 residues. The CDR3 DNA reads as TGTGCCAGCAGCTTGGGTTTCGGGGAGCTGTTTTTT. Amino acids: CASSLGFGELFF. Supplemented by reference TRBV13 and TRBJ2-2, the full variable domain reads AAGVIQSPRHLIKEKRETATLKCYPIPRHDTVYWYQQGPGQDPQFLISFYEKMQSDKGSIPDRFSAQQFSDYHSELNMSSLELGDSALYFCASSLGFGELFFGEGSRLTVL.

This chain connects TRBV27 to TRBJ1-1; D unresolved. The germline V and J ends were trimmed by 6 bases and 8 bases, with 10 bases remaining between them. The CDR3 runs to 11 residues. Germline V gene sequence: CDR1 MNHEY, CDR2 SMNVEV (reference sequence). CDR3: CASSGPAEAFF. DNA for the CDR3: TGTGCCAGCAGCGGCCCAGCGGAAGCTTTCTTT.